This T cell receptor beta chain comes out of a study of blood T cell repertoires in COVID-19. The data were produced by immunoSEQ multiplex PCR, yet TCRdb's version contains in-frame clones alone and is incomplete. The sample holds fewer than 350,000 clones, just over 90% seen once. This clone was found a few times. The TCR comes from a woman in her 40s with acute COVID-19. What was sequenced was PBMCs or T cells enriched from blood (not recorded which).

CDR3 protein: CASSPRIPTGLTGELFF. For the CDR3, the DNA is TGTGCCAGCAGCCCACGAATACCGACAGGGCTAACCGGGGAGCTGTTTTTT. The rearrangement uses TRBV6-2 or TRBV6-3 and TRBJ2-2, with 7 nucleotides matching TRBD1. Germline V gene data show CDR1 as MNHEY and CDR2 as SVGEGT. This CDR3 has 17 amino acids. V gave up 6 bases and J gave up 5 bases; unmatched junction bases: 15.